The clone carrying this TCR beta chain was detected ten times or more. This entry is derived from a study of identical twins. Each CDR3 protein gets one entry after TCRdb re-called the 5' RACE reads with MiXCR. Among around 220,000 distinct CDR3 sequences, about 14% were seen once, and the ten largest hold 7% to 9%. The CDR3 loop spans 14 amino acids. Deletions cut 1 base from V and 10 bases from J, with 12 bases between. Germline V gene lookup returns CDR1 SGHRS and CDR2 YFSETQ. The receptor was derived from a woman between 18 and 29 years old in good health. The sequenced sample consisted of memory (CD45RO+) T cells sorted from blood. This rearrangement joins TRBV5-1 to TRBJ1-6; D not certain. In DNA, the CDR3 is TGCGCCAGCAGCTTGCAAAGTGATGGGTCACCCCTCCACTTT. Protein product: CASSLQSDGSPLHF.